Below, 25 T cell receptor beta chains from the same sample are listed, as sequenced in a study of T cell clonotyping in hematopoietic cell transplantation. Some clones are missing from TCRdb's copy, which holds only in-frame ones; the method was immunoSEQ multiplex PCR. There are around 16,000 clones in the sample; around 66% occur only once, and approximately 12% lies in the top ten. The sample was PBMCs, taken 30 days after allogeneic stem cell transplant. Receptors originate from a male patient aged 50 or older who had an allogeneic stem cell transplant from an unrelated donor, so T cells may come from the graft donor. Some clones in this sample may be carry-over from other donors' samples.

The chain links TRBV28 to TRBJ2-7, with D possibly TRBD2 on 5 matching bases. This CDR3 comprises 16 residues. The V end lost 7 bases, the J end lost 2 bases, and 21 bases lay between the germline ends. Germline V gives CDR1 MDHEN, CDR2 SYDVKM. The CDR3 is CASTPTGGPGTYEQYF. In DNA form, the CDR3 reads TGTGCCAGCACCCCTACCGGCGGGCCTGGGACCTACGAGCAGTACTTC.

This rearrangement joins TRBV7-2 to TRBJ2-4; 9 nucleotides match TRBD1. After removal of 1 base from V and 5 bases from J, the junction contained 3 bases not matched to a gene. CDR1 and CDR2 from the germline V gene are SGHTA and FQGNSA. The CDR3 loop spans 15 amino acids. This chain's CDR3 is CASSLGQGVQNIQYF. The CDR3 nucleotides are TGTGCCAGCAGCTTAGGACAGGGGGTTCAAAACATTCAGTACTTC.

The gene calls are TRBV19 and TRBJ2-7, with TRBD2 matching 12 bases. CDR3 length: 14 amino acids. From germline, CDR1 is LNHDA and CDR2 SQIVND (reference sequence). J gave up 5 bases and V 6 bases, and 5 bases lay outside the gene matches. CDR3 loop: CASSLAGGLDEQYF. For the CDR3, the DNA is TGTGCCAGTAGCCTAGCGGGAGGGCTGGACGAGCAGTACTTC.

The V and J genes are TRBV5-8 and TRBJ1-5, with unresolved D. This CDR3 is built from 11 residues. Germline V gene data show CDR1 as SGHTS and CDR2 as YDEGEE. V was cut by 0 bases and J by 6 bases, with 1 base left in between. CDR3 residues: CASSLVQPQHF. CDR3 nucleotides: TGTGCCAGCAGCTTGGTTCAGCCCCAGCATTTT.

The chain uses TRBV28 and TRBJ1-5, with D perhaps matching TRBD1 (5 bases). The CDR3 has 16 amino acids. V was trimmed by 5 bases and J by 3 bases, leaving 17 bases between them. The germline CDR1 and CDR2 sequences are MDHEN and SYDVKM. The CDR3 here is CASSVAGQGDNQPQHF. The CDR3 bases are TGTGCCAGCAGTGTCGCGGGGCAGGGAGACAATCAGCCCCAGCATTTT.

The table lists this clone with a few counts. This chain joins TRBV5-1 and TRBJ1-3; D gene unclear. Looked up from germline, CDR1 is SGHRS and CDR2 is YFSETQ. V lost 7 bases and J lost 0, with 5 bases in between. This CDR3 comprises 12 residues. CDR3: CASSASGNTIYF. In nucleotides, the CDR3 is TGCGCCAGCTCCGCCTCTGGAAACACCATATATTTT.

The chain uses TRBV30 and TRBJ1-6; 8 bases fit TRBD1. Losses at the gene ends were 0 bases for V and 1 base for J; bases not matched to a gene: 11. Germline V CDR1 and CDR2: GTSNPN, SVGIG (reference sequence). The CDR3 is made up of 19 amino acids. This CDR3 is CAWSVLGQGMISYNSPLHF. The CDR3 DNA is TGTGCCTGGAGTGTACTCGGACAGGGCATGATATCCTATAATTCACCCCTCCACTTT. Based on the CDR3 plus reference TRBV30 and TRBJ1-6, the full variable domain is SQTIHQWPATLVQPVGSPLSLECTVEGTSNPNLYWYRQAAGRGLQLLFYSVGIGQISSEVPQNLSASRPQDRQFILSSKKLLLSDSGFYLCAWSVLGQGMISYNSPLHFGNGTRLTVT.

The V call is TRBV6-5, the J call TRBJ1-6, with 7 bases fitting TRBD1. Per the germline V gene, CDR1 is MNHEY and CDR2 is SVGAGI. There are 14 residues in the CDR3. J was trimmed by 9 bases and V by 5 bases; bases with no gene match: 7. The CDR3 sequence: CASSPGQEGSPLHF. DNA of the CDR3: TGTGCCAGCAGTCCCGGACAGGAGGGTTCACCCCTCCACTTT.

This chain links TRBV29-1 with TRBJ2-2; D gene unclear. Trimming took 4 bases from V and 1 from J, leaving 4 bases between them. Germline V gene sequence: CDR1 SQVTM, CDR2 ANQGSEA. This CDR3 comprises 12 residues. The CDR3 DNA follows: TGCAGCGTTGCGCAGAACACCGGGGAGCTGTTTTTT. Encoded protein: CSVAQNTGELFF.

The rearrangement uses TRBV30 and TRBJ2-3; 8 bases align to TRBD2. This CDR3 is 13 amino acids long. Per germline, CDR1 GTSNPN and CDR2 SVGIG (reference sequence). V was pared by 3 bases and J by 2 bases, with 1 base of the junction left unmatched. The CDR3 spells CAWRTSATDTQYF. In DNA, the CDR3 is TGTGCCTGGAGGACTAGCGCCACAGATACGCAGTATTTT.

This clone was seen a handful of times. The CDR3 region is CASSYRARGYGYTF. The DNA of the CDR3 is TGTGCCAGCAGTTACAGGGCACGGGGATATGGCTACACCTTC. The chain recombines TRBV6-5 with TRBJ1-2; D is uncertain. The germline V and J ends were trimmed by 2 bases and 5 bases, with 12 bases remaining between them. The CDR3 sequence is 14 residues long. In germline, CDR1 is MNHEY, CDR2 SVGAGI.

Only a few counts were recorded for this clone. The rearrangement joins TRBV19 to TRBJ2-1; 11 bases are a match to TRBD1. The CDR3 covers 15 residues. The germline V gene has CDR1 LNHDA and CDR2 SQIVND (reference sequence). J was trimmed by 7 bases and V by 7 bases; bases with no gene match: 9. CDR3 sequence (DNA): TGTGCCAGTAATTCGGACAGGGGGCGCGGGAATGAGCAGTTCTTC. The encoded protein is CASNSDRGRGNEQFF.

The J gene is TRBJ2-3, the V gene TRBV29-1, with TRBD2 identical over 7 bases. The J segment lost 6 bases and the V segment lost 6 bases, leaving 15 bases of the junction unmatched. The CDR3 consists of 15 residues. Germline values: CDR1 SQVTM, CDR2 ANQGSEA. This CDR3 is CSVHPISGGLDTQYF. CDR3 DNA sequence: TGCAGCGTGCACCCAATCTCCGGGGGGTTGGATACGCAGTATTTT.

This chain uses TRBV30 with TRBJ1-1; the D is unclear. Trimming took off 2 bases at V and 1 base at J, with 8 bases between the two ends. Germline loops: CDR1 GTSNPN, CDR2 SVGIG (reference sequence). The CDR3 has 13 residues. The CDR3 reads CAWSRQWNTEAFF. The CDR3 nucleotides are TGTGCCTGGAGTCGCCAGTGGAACACTGAAGCTTTCTTT.

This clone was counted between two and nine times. CDR3 amino acids: CAWGPSGNTIYF. Here the CDR3 DNA reads TGTGCCTGGGGACCCTCTGGAAACACCATATATTTT. The chain joins TRBV30 to TRBJ1-3; no firm D call. From germline, CDR1 is GTSNPN and CDR2 SVGIG (reference sequence). The germline V and J ends were trimmed by 5 bases and 0 bases, with 5 bases remaining between them. This CDR3 is 12 amino acids long. Full variable domain (rest looked up from reference TRBV30 and TRBJ1-3): SQTIHQWPATLVQPVGSPLSLECTVEGTSNPNLYWYRQAAGRGLQLLFYSVGIGQISSEVPQNLSASRPQDRQFILSSKKLLLSDSGFYLCAWGPSGNTIYFGEGSWLTVV.

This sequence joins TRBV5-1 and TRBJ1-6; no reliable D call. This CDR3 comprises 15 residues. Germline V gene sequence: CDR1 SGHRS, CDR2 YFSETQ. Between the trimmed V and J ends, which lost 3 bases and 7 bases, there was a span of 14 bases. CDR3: CASSSGGGFNSPLHF. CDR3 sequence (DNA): TGCGCCAGCAGCTCCGGCGGAGGGTTCAATTCACCCCTCCACTTT.

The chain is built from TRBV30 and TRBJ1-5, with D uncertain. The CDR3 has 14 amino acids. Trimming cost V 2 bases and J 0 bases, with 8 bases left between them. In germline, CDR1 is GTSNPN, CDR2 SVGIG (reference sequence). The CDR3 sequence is CAWSCTYSNQPQHF. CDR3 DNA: TGTGCCTGGAGTTGCACTTATAGCAATCAGCCCCAGCATTTT.

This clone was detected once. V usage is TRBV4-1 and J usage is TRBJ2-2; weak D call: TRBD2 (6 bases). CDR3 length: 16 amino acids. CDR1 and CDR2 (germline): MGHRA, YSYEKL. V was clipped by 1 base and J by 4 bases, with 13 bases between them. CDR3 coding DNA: TGCGCCAGCAGCCAAGCGCGGCTCGGGGGCACCGGGGAGCTGTTTTTT. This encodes CASSQARLGGTGELFF.

The CDR3 reads CSVEGASPTLYGYTF. The CDR3 bases are TGCAGCGTTGAAGGAGCCAGCCCCACACTCTATGGCTACACCTTC. The chain is built from TRBV29-1 and TRBJ1-2, with no clear D. The CDR3 consists of 15 residues. Trimming took off 1 base at V and 4 bases at J, with 16 bases between the two ends. Germline CDR1 is SQVTM and CDR2 is ANQGSEA.

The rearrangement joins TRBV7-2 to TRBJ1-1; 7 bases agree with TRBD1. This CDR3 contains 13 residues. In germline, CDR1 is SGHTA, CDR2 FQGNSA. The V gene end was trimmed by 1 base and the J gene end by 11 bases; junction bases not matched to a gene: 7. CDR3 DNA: TGTGCCAGCAGCTTAGAAGGGGGCTGGAGGGCTTTCTTT. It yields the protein CASSLEGGWRAFF.

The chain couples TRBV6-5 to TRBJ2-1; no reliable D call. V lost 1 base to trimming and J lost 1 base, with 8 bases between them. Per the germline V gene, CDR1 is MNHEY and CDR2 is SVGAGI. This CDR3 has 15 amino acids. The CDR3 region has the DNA TGTGCCAGCAGTTACTATCCTAGGTCCTACAATGAGCAGTTCTTC. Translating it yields CASSYYPRSYNEQFF.

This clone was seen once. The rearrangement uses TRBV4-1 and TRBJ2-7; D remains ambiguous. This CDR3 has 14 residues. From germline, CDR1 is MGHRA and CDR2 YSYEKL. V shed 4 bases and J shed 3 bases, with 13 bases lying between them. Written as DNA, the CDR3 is TGCGCCAGCAGCCGGGTGGAAGGTGACTACGAGCAGTACTTC. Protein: CASSRVEGDYEQYF.

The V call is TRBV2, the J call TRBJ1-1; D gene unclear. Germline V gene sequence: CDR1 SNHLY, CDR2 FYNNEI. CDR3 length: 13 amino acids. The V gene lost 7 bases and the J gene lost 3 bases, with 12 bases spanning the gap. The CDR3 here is CASTRTSYTEAFF. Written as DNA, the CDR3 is TGTGCCAGCACTCGGACGTCGTACACTGAAGCTTTCTTT.

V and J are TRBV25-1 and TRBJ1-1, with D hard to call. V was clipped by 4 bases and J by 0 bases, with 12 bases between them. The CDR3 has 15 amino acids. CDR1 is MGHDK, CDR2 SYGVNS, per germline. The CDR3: CASSGDRIMNTEAFF. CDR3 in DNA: TGTGCCAGCAGTGGCGACCGCATTATGAACACTGAAGCTTTCTTT.

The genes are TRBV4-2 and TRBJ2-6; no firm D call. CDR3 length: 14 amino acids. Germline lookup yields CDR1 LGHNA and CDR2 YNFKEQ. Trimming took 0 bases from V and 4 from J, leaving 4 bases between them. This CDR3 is CASSQDLGANVLTF. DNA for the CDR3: TGTGCCAGCAGCCAAGACCTCGGGGCCAACGTCCTGACTTTC.